Following are 22 T cell receptor beta chains from one sample sequenced in a study of T cells in Graves' hyperthyroidism and ophthalmopathy. TCR beta CDR3 sequences were amplified from RNA transcripts. TCR CDR3 regions were first amplified by RT-PCR with HTBI primers. TCRdb ran MiXCR on the multiplex PCR reads and lists one entry per CDR3 protein. The sample has roughly 570,000 distinct CDR3 sequences, 15% to 19% seen once. Sequenced: blood. These receptor sequences come from a woman under 40 with Graves' hyperthyroidism.

At least ten counts were recorded for this clonotype. The chain combines TRBV12-3 or TRBV12-4 with TRBJ2-3; 8 nucleotides match TRBD2. The CDR3 sequence is 15 residues long. The J segment lost 1 base and the V segment lost 7 bases, leaving 7 bases of the junction unmatched. The CDR3 spells CASTVAGPGTDTQYF. The CDR3 DNA is TGTGCCAGCACCGTAGCGGGACCCGGCACAGATACGCAGTATTTT.

In its sample, this clonotype was seen many times. The V and J genes are TRBV28 and TRBJ1-2, with D unresolved. V lost 1 base, J lost 0 bases, and 9 bases lay in between. This CDR3 spans 15 amino acids. Per the germline V gene, CDR1 is MDHEN and CDR2 is SYDVKM. The CDR3 DNA reads TGTGCCAGCAGTTTATTAGCGACCACTAACTATGGCTACACCTTC. Protein: CASSLLATTNYGYTF.

The table lists this clonotype with many counts. V is TRBV30 and J is TRBJ2-7; 7 bases line up with TRBD2. In germline, CDR1 is GTSNPN, CDR2 SVGIG (reference sequence). This CDR3 spans 14 amino acids. V dropped 5 bases and J dropped 7; count of bases not matched to a gene: 14. The CDR3 spells CAWRNGGGSGEQYF. The CDR3 region has the DNA TGTGCCTGGCGGAATGGGGGGGGTTCCGGTGAGCAGTACTTC.

V is TRBV25-1 and J is TRBJ2-3; D is unclear. This CDR3 contains 15 residues. CDR1 and CDR2 from the germline V gene are MGHDK and SYGVNS. The V and J ends lost 4 bases and 0 bases respectively, with 11 bases between them. CDR3 nucleotide sequence: TGTGCCAGCAGTGGTCCCTCGACTAGCACAGATACGCAGTATTTT. The encoded protein is CASSGPSTSTDTQYF.

This clonotype was recorded a few times. This sequence joins TRBV5-1 and TRBJ2-5, with D tentatively TRBD2 (6 bases). CDR1 SGHRS and CDR2 YFSETQ come from the germline V gene. This CDR3 is built from 16 residues. V was pared by 0 bases and J by 4 bases, with 16 bases between. The CDR3 is CASSLDPVGRTETQYF. The CDR3 bases are TGCGCCAGCAGCTTGGACCCAGTGGGGAGGACAGAGACCCAGTACTTC.

The table lists this clonotype with many counts. This chain joins TRBV20-1 and TRBJ2-1, with 7 positions matching TRBD1. Per germline, CDR1 DFQATT and CDR2 SNEGSKA (reference sequence). J was trimmed by 4 bases and V by 6 bases; bases with no gene match: 15. The CDR3 is made up of 16 amino acids. The CDR3 DNA follows: TGCAGTGCGGTTAGGGACCTGGGACAGACTTACAATGAGCAGTTCTTC. It translates to CSAVRDLGQTYNEQFF.

This clonotype has ten or more counts. DNA of the CDR3: TGTGCCAGCAGCCTAGTTTACGGCCCGAACACCGGGGAGCTGTTTTTT. Protein sequence: CASSLVYGPNTGELFF. V and J are TRBV11-3 and TRBJ2-2; D remains ambiguous. V was trimmed by 5 bases and J by 0 bases, leaving 13 bases between them. CDR1 is SGHNT and CDR2 is YENEEA in the germline V gene. The CDR3 consists of 16 residues.

This clonotype was seen ten or more times. The V call is TRBV28, the J call TRBJ2-5, with D hard to call. Germline V lookup: CDR1 MDHEN, CDR2 SYDVKM. The CDR3 is 14 amino acids. Trimming left V 2 bases short and J 1 base short, with 8 bases between. CDR3 DNA: TGTGCCAGCAGTTTAGTTTCCAGCCAAGAGACCCAGTACTTC. Translated: CASSLVSSQETQYF.

This clonotype was counted at least ten times. The rearrangement links TRBV30 to TRBJ2-1; 9 bases are shared with TRBD2. V gave up 0 bases and J gave up 2 bases; unmatched junction bases: 2. The CDR3 consists of 15 residues. Per the germline V gene, CDR1 is GTSNPN and CDR2 is SVGIG (reference sequence). CDR3 DNA sequence: TGTGCCTGGAGTGTCCGCGGGAGGGCCTACAATGAGCAGTTCTTC. This sequence encodes CAWSVRGRAYNEQFF.

This clonotype was counted at least ten times. The chain joins TRBV6-5 to TRBJ1-2; unclear D gene. This CDR3 has 19 residues. Germline CDR1 reads MNHEY; CDR2 reads SVGAGI. With 2 bases removed from V and 4 bases from J, the gap between germline ends came to 26 bases. This chain's CDR3 is CASSYLVAVEKSYGYGYTF. The CDR3, as DNA: TGTGCCAGCAGTTACCTAGTGGCAGTCGAAAAATCTTATGGCTATGGCTACACCTTC.

This clonotype was found many times. V and J are TRBV20-1 and TRBJ2-3; 10 bases agree with TRBD2. Trimming removed 6 bases from V and 5 bases from J; junction bases left unmatched: 17. CDR3 size: 17 residues. Germline-derived CDR1 and CDR2 are DFQATT and SNEGSKA (reference sequence). Written as DNA, the CDR3 is TGCAGTGCCCCAGGGTCAGGGCTAGCGGGAGTCATAGATACGCAGTATTTT. It encodes CSAPGSGLAGVIDTQYF.

Only a few counts were recorded for this clonotype. The rearrangement joins TRBV3-1 to TRBJ2-5; 12 bases are shared with TRBD2. CDR3 size: 16 residues. V lost 5 bases, J lost 0 bases, and 4 bases stayed unmatched. In germline, CDR1 is LGHDT, CDR2 YNNKEL (reference sequence). CDR3 DNA: TGTGCCAGCAGCTCCCGGACTAGCGGGGACCAAGAGACCCAGTACTTC. This sequence encodes CASSSRTSGDQETQYF.

This clonotype was picked up many times. The V and J genes are TRBV6-1 and TRBJ1-2; a possible D gene is TRBD1 (5 bases). This CDR3 spans 14 amino acids. Germline assignment: CDR1 MNHNS and CDR2 SASEGT. Trimming removed 2 bases at V and 11 bases at J, with 18 bases between. CDR3 loop: CASSEPGTFMDYTF. The CDR3 DNA reads TGTGCCAGCAGTGAACCTGGGACGTTCATGGATTACACCTTC.

The table lists this clonotype with many counts. The CDR3 sequence: CASSLLGGSWEQYF. The CDR3 nucleotides read TGTGCCAGCAGCTTATTGGGCGGGAGTTGGGAGCAGTACTTC. The chain employs TRBV7-2 and TRBJ2-7; 7 bases match TRBD2. V dropped 2 bases and J dropped 7; count of bases not matched to a gene: 8. Germline CDR1 reads SGHTA; CDR2 reads FQGNSA. The CDR3 has 14 residues.

This clonotype was picked up many times. V is TRBV20-1 and J is TRBJ2-1; D gene ambiguous. V lost 7 bases and J 7 bases, leaving 20 bases between the germline ends. CDR1 DFQATT and CDR2 SNEGSKA come from the germline V gene (reference sequence). CDR3 length: 14 residues. CDR3 DNA: TGCAGTGTTATGCCAACCACGGTTGGAAATGAGCAGTTCTTC. This sequence encodes CSVMPTTVGNEQFF.

The sample holds many counts of this clonotype. J is TRBJ1-5 and V is TRBV12-3 or TRBV12-4; D unresolved. The V gene lost 7 bases and the J gene lost 7 bases, with 14 bases spanning the gap. The CDR3 runs 13 residues. This CDR3 is CASTIFGEQPQHF. The CDR3 region has the DNA TGTGCCAGCACCATCTTCGGGGAACAGCCCCAGCATTTT.

The sample holds many counts of this clonotype. CDR3 loop: CASGLVLGQENYEQYF. In DNA, the CDR3 is TGTGCTAGTGGTTTGGTACTAGGTCAGGAGAATTACGAGCAGTACTTC. The V call is TRBV12-5, the J call TRBJ2-7; possible D gene TRBD2, 5 bases. There are 16 residues in the CDR3. Trimming took off 0 bases at V and 4 bases at J, with 16 bases between the two ends. Germline V lookup: CDR1 LGHNT, CDR2 FRNRAP. Using reference TRBV12-5 and TRBJ2-7 for the parts outside the CDR3, the full variable domain is DARVTQTPRHKVTEMGQEVTMRCQPILGHNTVFWYRQTMMQGLELLAYFRNRAPLDDSGMPKDRFSAEMPDATLATLKIQPSEPRDSAVYFCASGLVLGQENYEQYFGPGTRLTVT.

The chain employs TRBV6-2 or TRBV6-3 and TRBJ1-4; D is uncertain. Germline V CDR1 and CDR2: MNHEY, SVGEGT. The CDR3 has 14 amino acids. The germline V and J ends were trimmed by 4 bases and 6 bases, with 12 bases remaining between them. The CDR3 protein is CASSSPWADEKLFF. The CDR3 nucleotides read TGTGCCAGCAGTTCCCCCTGGGCGGATGAAAAACTGTTTTTT.

On this clonotype itself: This may stem from a read error, because a much larger clone lies one nucleotide away. J is TRBJ2-2 and V is TRBV28; D gene uncertain. With 1 base removed from V and 4 bases from J, the gap between germline ends came to 10 bases. CDR1 and CDR2 from the germline V gene are MDHEN and SYDVKM. The CDR3 contains 15 residues. CDR3 region: CASSLLSYGTGELFF. The CDR3 DNA reads TGTGCCAGCAGTTTATTGTCCTATGGCACCGGGGAGCTGTTTTTT.

This clonotype was detected ten times or more. The CDR3 nucleotides read TGTGCCAGCAGTGACGCAGGGTATGGGACAGATACGCAGTATTTT. Its translation is CASSDAGYGTDTQYF. V gene TRBV2 combines with J gene TRBJ2-3; tentatively, D is TRBD1 (5 bases). V was trimmed by 3 bases and J by 3 bases, leaving 13 bases between them. This CDR3 is 15 amino acids long. From germline, CDR1 is SNHLY and CDR2 FYNNEI.

This clonotype was picked up many times. This chain joins TRBV29-1 and TRBJ2-3; D is uncertain. Germline CDR1 reads SQVTM; CDR2 reads ANQGSEA. Deletions cut 4 bases from V and 0 bases from J, with 8 bases between. The CDR3 length is 13 residues. This CDR3 is CSVGYESTDTQYF. CDR3 DNA: TGCAGCGTTGGATACGAAAGCACAGATACGCAGTATTTT.

This chain uses TRBV4-1 with TRBJ2-5; D may match TRBD1 or TRBD2 (6 bases each). Germline CDR1 reads MGHRA; CDR2 reads YSYEKL. V was shortened by 0 bases and J by 5 bases, with 16 bases between the two germline ends. The CDR3 length is 16 residues. CDR3 DNA sequence: TGCGCCAGCAGCCAAGAAGGGGGGAAAGATCCGGAGACCCAGTACTTC. Translating gives CASSQEGGKDPETQYF.